This TCR beta chain was retrieved from a study of beta chain features in type 1 diabetes. Study-wide results and caveats: More deletions and fewer insertions at VDJ junctions were found in patients with type 1 diabetes.

Sequenced material consisted of expressed TCRB transcripts (all of the isolated RNA was reverse transcribed). Sequencing was performed with immunoSEQ multiplex PCR; in TCRdb, only in-frame clones are kept and a portion is missing. The data show 900,000 or so clones, under 20% seen once. Around 120 mL of blood, on average, came from one heparinised draw per donor. Looked up from germline, CDR1 is DFQATT and CDR2 is SNEGSKA (reference sequence). This CDR3 has 11 residues. V was trimmed by 6 bases and J by 4 bases, leaving 9 bases between them. The sample holds a few counts of this clone. Its antigen is not known. Other DNA sequences of this sample code for an identical CDR3.

This TCR was sampled from a woman aged 18-30 years in good health. The V gene is TRBV20-1, the J gene TRBJ2-5; D uncertain. Material for sequencing was naive CD4+ T cells from blood. CDR3 amino acids: CSALRGETQYF. The CDR3 bases are TGCAGTGCCCTCAGAGGAGAGACCCAGTACTTC.